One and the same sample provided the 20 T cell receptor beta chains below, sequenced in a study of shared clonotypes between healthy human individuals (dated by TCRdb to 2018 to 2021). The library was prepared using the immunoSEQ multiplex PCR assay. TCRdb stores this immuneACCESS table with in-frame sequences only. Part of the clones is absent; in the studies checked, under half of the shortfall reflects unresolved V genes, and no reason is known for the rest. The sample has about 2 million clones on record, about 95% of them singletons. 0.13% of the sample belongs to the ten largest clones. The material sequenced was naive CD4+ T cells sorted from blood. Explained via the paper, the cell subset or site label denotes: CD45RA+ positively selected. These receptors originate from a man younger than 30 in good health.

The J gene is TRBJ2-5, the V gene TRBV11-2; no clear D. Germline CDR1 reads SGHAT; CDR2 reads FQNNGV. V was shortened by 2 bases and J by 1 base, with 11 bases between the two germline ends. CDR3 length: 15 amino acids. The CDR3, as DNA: TGTGCCAGCAGCTTATCCGGGCTCCGCCAAGAGACCCAGTACTTC. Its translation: CASSLSGLRQETQYF.

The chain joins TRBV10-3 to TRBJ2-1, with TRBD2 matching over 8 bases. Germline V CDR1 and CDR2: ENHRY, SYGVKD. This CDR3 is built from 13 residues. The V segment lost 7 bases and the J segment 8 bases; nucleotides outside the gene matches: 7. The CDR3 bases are TGTGCCATCACTCCGGGAGGGCCTGATGAGCAGTTCTTC. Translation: CAITPGGPDEQFF.

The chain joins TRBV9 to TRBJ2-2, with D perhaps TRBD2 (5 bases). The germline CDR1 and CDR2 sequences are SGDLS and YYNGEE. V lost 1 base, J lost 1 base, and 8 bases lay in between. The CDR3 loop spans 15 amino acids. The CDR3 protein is CASSVSGWNTGELFF. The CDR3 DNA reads TGTGCCAGCAGCGTAAGCGGTTGGAACACCGGGGAGCTGTTTTTT.

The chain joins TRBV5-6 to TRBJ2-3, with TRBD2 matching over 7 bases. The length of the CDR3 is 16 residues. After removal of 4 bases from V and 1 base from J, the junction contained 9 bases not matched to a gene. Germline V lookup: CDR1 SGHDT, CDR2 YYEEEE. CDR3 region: CASSGDYSSRTDTQYF. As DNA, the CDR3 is TGTGCCAGCAGCGGGGACTACTCGAGCCGCACAGATACGCAGTATTTT.

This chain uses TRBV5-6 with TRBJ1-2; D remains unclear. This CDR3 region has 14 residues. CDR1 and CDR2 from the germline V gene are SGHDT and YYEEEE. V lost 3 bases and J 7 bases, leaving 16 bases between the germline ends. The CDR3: CASSYGGASSGYTF. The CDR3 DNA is TGTGCCAGCAGCTACGGCGGAGCTTCCTCTGGCTACACCTTC. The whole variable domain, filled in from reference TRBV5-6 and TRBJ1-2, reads DAGVTQSPTHLIKTRGQQVTLRCSPKSGHDTVSWYQQALGQGPQFIFQYYEEEERQRGNFPDRFSGHQFPNYSSELNVNALLLGDSALYLCASSYGGASSGYTFGSGTRLTVV.

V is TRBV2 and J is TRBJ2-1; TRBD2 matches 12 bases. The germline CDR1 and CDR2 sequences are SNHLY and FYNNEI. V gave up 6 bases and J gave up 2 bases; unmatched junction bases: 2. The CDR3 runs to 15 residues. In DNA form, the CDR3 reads TGTGCCAGCAGGCTAGCGGGAGGGCCCTACAATGAGCAGTTCTTC. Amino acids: CASRLAGGPYNEQFF.

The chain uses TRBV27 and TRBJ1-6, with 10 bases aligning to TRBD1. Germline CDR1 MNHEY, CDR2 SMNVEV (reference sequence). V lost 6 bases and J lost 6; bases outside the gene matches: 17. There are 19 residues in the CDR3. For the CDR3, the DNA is TGTGCCAGCAGGGGGATCGGGACAGGGGAACGTTACCGTAATTCACCCCTCCACTTT. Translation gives CASRGIGTGERYRNSPLHF.

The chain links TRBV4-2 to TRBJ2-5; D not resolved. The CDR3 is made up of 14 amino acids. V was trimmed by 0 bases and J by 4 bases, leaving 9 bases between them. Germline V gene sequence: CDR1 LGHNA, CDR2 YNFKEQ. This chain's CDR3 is CASSQDPRSETQYF. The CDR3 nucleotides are TGTGCCAGCAGCCAAGATCCCCGATCAGAGACCCAGTACTTC.

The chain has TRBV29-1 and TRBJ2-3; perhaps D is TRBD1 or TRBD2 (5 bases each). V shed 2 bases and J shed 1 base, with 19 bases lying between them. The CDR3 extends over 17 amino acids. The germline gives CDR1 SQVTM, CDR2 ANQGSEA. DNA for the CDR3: TGCAGCGTTGAAATGTGGCAAACTGGGGGAGGCACAGATACGCAGTATTTT. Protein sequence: CSVEMWQTGGGTDTQYF.

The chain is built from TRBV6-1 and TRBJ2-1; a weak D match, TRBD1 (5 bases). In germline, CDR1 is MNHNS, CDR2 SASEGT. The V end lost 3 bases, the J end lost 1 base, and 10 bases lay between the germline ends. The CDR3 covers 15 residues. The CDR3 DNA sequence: TGTGCCAGCAGTGACAGGGCAGTATCCTACAATGAGCAGTTCTTC. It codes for CASSDRAVSYNEQFF.

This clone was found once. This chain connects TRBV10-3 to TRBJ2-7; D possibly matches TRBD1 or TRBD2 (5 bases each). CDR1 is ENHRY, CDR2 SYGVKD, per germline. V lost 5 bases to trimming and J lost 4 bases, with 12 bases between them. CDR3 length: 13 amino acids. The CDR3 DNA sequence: TGTGCCATCAGTTCCCATGGGGGATACGAGCAGTACTTC. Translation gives CAISSHGGYEQYF.

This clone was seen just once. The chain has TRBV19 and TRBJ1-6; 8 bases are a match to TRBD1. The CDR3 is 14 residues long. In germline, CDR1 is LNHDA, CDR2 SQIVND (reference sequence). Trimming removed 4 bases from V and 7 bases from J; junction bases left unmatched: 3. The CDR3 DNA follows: TGTGCCAGTAGTACGGGACAGGACAATTCACCCCTCCACTTT. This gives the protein CASSTGQDNSPLHF. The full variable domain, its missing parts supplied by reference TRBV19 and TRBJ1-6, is DGGITQSPKYLFRKEGQNVTLSCEQNLNHDAMYWYRQDPGQGLRLIYYSQIVNDFQKGDIAEGYSVSREKKESFPLTVTSAQKNPTAFYLCASSTGQDNSPLHFGNGTRLTVT.

The CDR3, as DNA: TGTGCCAGCAGGCGTACCGGGACTAGCAGGGATGAGCAGTTCTTC. Protein product: CASRRTGTSRDEQFF. The V and J genes are TRBV6-5 and TRBJ2-1; 9 bases align to TRBD2. The CDR3 is 15 residues long. The V gene's germline CDR1 is MNHEY and CDR2 SVGAGI. The ends lost 6 bases at V and 8 bases at J; junction bases unmatched: 11.

CDR3 amino acids: CASSPGEDDEKLFF. CDR3 sequence (DNA): TGTGCCAGCAGTCCCGGGGAGGACGATGAAAAACTGTTTTTT. The chain uses TRBV28 and TRBJ1-4; D call uncertain. CDR3 size: 14 residues. Per the germline V gene, CDR1 is MDHEN and CDR2 is SYDVKM. The ends were cut back, 5 bases at V and 6 bases at J, with 13 bases in the middle.

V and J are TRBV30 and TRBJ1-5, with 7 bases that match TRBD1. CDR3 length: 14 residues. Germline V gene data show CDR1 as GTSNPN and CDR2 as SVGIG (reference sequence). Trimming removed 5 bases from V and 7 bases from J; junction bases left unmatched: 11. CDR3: CAWGLDRVGQPQHF. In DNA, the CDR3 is TGTGCCTGGGGTCTCGACAGGGTCGGGCAGCCCCAGCATTTT.

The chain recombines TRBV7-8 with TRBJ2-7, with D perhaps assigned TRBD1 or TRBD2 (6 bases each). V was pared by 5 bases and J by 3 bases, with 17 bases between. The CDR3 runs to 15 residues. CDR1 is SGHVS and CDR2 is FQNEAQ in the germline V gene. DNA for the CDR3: TGTGCCAGCAGCCTTTACAGGGAGGAGGGCTACGAGCAGTACTTC. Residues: CASSLYREEGYEQYF.

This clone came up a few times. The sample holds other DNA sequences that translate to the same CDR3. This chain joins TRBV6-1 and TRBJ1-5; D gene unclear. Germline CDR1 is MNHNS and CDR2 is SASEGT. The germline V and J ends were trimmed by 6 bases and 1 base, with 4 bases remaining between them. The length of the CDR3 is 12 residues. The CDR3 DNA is TGTGCCAGCAGGGACAGCAATCAGCCCCAGCATTTT. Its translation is CASRDSNQPQHF.

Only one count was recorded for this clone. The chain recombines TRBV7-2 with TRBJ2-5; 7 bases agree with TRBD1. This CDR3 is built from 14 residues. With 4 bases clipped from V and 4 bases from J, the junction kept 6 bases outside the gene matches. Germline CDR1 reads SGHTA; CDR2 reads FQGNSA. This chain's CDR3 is CASSSWTGAETQYF. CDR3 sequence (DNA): TGTGCCAGCAGCTCGTGGACAGGTGCAGAGACCCAGTACTTC.

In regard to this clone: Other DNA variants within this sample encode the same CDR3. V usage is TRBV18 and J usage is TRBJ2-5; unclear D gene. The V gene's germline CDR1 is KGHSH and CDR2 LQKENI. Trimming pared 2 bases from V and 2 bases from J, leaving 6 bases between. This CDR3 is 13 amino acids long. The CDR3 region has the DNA TGTGCCAGCTCACCAGTCGGTCAAGAGACCCAGTACTTC. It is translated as CASSPVGQETQYF.

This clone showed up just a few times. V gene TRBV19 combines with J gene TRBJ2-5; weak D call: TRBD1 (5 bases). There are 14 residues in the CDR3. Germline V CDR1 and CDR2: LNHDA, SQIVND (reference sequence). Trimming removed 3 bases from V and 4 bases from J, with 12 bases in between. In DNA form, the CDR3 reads TGTGCCAGTAGTATCCAGGGTAAAGGAGAGACCCAGTACTTC. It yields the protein CASSIQGKGETQYF. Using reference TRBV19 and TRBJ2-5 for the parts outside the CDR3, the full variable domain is DGGITQSPKYLFRKEGQNVTLSCEQNLNHDAMYWYRQDPGQGLRLIYYSQIVNDFQKGDIAEGYSVSREKKESFPLTVTSAQKNPTAFYLCASSIQGKGETQYFGPGTRLLVL.